The 8 T cell receptor beta chains given below trace back to one sample, sequenced in a study of cytomegalovirus exposure and HLA in healthy donors. PCR used 60 Vbeta primers and 13 Jbeta primers. Assay used: immunoSEQ multiplex PCR; TCRdb lists only in-frame clones, some missing. The sample comprises 140,000 or so clones, around 84% of which are singletons, and more than 2% rests with the top ten. Sequenced material: PBMCs. These receptors originate from a boy younger than 10 in good health and CMV-seronegative.

The chain couples TRBV5-1 to TRBJ2-1; 11 positions agree with TRBD2. This CDR3 has 17 residues. The germline V gene encodes CDR1 SGHRS and CDR2 YFSETQ. J was trimmed by 3 bases and V by 2 bases; bases with no gene match: 7. The DNA of the CDR3 is TGCGCCAGCAGCTTTACCCCGGGACTAGCGGACTACAATGAGCAGTTCTTC. Its translation: CASSFTPGLADYNEQFF. Complete variable domain (other parts from reference TRBV5-1 and TRBJ2-1): KAGVTQTPRYLIKTRGQQVTLSCSPISGHRSVSWYQQTPGQGLQFLFEYFSETQRNKGNFPGRFSGRQFSNSRSEMNVSTLELGDSALYLCASSFTPGLADYNEQFFGPGTRLTVL.

J is TRBJ1-2 and V is TRBV9; tentatively, D is TRBD1 (6 bases). V lost 3 bases and J 2 bases, leaving 8 bases between the germline ends. Per the germline V gene, CDR1 is SGDLS and CDR2 is YYNGEE. The CDR3 runs 13 residues. The CDR3: CASSADSNYGYTF. The CDR3, as DNA: TGTGCCAGCAGCGCGGACAGCAACTATGGCTACACCTTC.

The gene calls are TRBV10-3 and TRBJ2-2; weak D call: TRBD1 (6 bases). Between the trimmed V and J ends, which lost 2 bases and 4 bases, there was a span of 14 bases. The length of the CDR3 is 16 residues. Germline V gives CDR1 ENHRY, CDR2 SYGVKD. CDR3 protein: CAISEGTPGVTGELFF. Written as DNA, the CDR3 is TGTGCCATCAGTGAGGGGACACCAGGGGTCACCGGGGAGCTGTTTTTT.

The V and J genes are TRBV10-3 and TRBJ2-7, with 10 bases fitting TRBD2. Germline V gene sequence: CDR1 ENHRY, CDR2 SYGVKD. The CDR3 extends over 16 amino acids. The V segment lost 8 bases and the J segment 5 bases; nucleotides outside the gene matches: 15. CDR3 sequence reads: CAISRAGGPSFHEQYF. CDR3 nucleotide sequence: TGTGCCATCTCTAGAGCGGGAGGGCCCTCGTTCCACGAGCAGTACTTC.

J is TRBJ2-3 and V is TRBV7-9; TRBD2 agrees at 8 bases. After removal of 2 bases from V and 5 bases from J, the junction contained 15 bases not matched to a gene. This CDR3 has 18 amino acids. Germline assignment: CDR1 SEHNR and CDR2 FQNEAQ (reference sequence). This CDR3 is CASSLLGGAGAAQDTQYF. CDR3 in DNA: TGTGCCAGCAGCTTACTGGGGGGAGCGGGAGCGGCCCAAGATACGCAGTATTTT.

This chain links TRBV29-1 with TRBJ2-6; possibly TRBD1 for D (7 bases). This CDR3 is built from 16 residues. V lost 5 bases and J 0 bases, leaving 14 bases between the germline ends. The germline V gene encodes CDR1 SQVTM and CDR2 ANQGSEA. This chain's CDR3 is CSVPTGRLSGANVLTF. The CDR3 DNA reads as TGCAGCGTTCCGACAGGGAGGCTCTCTGGGGCCAACGTCCTGACTTTC.

This chain connects TRBV9 to TRBJ2-1; 9 nucleotides agree with TRBD2. The germline gives CDR1 SGDLS, CDR2 YYNGEE. The V gene end was trimmed by 7 bases and the J gene end by 9 bases; junction bases not matched to a gene: 11. The CDR3 is 14 amino acids. The CDR3 here is CASSTLAGMGEQFF. The CDR3 nucleotides are TGTGCCAGCTCGACCCTAGCGGGGATGGGTGAGCAGTTCTTC.

This clone was detected a few times. This sequence joins TRBV27 and TRBJ2-7; no firm D call. V dropped 5 bases and J dropped 0 bases, with 8 bases sitting between them. Germline loops: CDR1 MNHEY, CDR2 SMNVEV (reference sequence). This CDR3 is 13 amino acids long. DNA for the CDR3: TGTGCCAGCAGTCAGATCACCTCCTACGAGCAGTACTTC. Encoded protein: CASSQITSYEQYF.